This entry describes one T cell receptor beta chain. This clonotype was seen only a few times. What this receptor recognizes is not known. No per-base quality is available; no much larger clone lies one base away. The donors were patients who had localized lung adenocarcinoma, which is a subtype of non-small cell lung cancer. The centers of localized lung adenocarcinomas were where the samples came from. For TCR repertoire analysis, CD4+ T cells taken from tumor tissue were profiled apart from CD8+ T cells. This record belongs to a study of CD4 and CD8 cells across lung adenocarcinoma regions (dated by TCRdb to 2016 to 2018). Looking at the study overall: To look at intratumor heterogeneity in the T cell receptor repertoire, the study compared tumor centers against tumor margins.

The method behind the library was PCR. TCRdb names HiSeq X Ten as the instrument used. The public reads were run again by TCRdb, first through fastp at Q25 and then through MiXCR, and only productive beta chains were kept. When rows share a CDR3 protein, they turn into one entry using the most common DNA and genes. In this sample the table shows around 4,000 distinct CDR3 sequences, approximately 63% of which occur a single time. Jointly, the top ten make up under 20% of the sample. V is cut by 2 bases and J by 7 bases, and the space between the germline ends is 9 bases. The CDR3 runs 14 residues from the cysteine to the phenylalanine. Just CDR3 DNA is preserved here, 42 bases in frame from base 1. Taken from the germline V gene, the CDR1 and CDR2 loops are MNHEY and SVGAGI.

This TCR was recovered from a male donor with lung adenocarcinoma. The CD4 and CD8 labels of this study may be unreliable. The sequence is built from TRBV6-5 and TRBJ1-6; the D gene cannot be named for sure. Material: CD4+ T cells from the center of a lung tumor. The cell subset or site label here, explained by the study, means: tumor center region. The CDR3 amino acid sequence is: CASSYDGFNSPLHF. The nucleotide sequence is TGTGCCAGCAGTTACGACGGGTTCAATTCACCCCTCCACTTT.